This TCR beta chain emerged from a study of cytotoxic CD8 clonotypes in ibrutinib-treated CLL. On the study more broadly: For this cohort, patients were roughly eleven relapsed/refractory and 15 treatment-naive, while 17 were IGHV unmutated. Patients gave response samples after a median about eleven months of treatment, range 6 to 36. Findings and caveats of the study: Clonality showed a rise at ibrutinib response that reversed toward baseline at progression.

Profiled with immunoSEQ multiplex PCR; TCRdb holds only in-frame clones, not every one. The sample includes tens of thousands of clones, approximately 70% of them seen just once. Regarding this clone: Antigen unknown.

CDR3 length equals 13 residues. Germline CDR1 is SGHNT and CDR2 is YYREEE (reference sequence). Trimming shortened V by 1 base and J by 7 bases, and 6 bases separated the two germline ends. Around 2 micrograms of genomic DNA from cryopreserved PBMCs went into TCR beta libraries. The chain has TRBV5-4 and TRBJ1-6; maybe TRBD1 (5 bases). The TCR was taken from a human donor with chronic lymphocytic leukemia. Sequenced material: PBMCs, taken at disease progression, from a patient treated with ibrutinib. The DNA for the CDR3 is TGTGCCAGCAGCTTGAAGGGGAATTCACCCCTCCACTTT. Amino acids: CASSLKGNSPLHF.